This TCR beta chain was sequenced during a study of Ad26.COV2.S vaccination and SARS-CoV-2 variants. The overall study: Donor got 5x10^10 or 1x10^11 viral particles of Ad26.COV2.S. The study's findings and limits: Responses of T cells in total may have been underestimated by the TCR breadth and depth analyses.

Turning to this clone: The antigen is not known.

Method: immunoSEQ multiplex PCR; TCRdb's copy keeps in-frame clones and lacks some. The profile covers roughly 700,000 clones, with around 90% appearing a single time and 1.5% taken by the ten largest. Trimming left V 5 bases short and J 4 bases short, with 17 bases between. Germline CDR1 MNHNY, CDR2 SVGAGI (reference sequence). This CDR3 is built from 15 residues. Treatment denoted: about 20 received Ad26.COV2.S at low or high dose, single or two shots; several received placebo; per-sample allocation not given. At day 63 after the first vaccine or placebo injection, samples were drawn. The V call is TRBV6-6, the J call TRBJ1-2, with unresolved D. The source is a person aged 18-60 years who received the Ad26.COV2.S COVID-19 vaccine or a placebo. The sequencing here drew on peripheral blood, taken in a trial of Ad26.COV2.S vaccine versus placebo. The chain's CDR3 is CASSQTGVPSYGYTF. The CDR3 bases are TGTGCCAGCAGTCAAACCGGGGTGCCAAGCTATGGCTACACCTTC.